This TCR beta chain was recovered during a study of T cell repertoires and HLA-DP antigens listed by TCRdb under 2018. As for the study more broadly: The study used an in vitro model of CD4+ T cell alloreactivity in which transduced HeLa cells presented allogeneic HLA-DP. The three donors, two male and one female, ranged from the 18-to-29 to the 60-to-69 age band. On average, around 220 ng of DNA went in for sorted CD137+CD4+ samples, versus roughly 1,300 ng for pre-culture CD4+ samples. One alloantigen differed from self by one peptide-binding groove amino acid, whereas the other differed by ten, modelling structurally similar versus dissimilar alloantigens.

This clone was counted once. Its target antigen remains unknown. No much larger clonotype is one base removed from it; base qualities were not supplied. Trimming takes 6 bases from V and 0 bases from J, and the germline ends sit 9 bases apart. CDR1 and CDR2, looked up from the germline V gene, are SNHLY and FYNNEI. The CDR3, cysteine through phenylalanine, is 15 amino acids long. Kept here is only the CDR3 DNA, which spans 45 bases and is read in frame from base 1. The immunoSEQ multiplex PCR, with forward primers for 54 TRBV segments and reverse primers for 13 TRBJ segments, was used to amplify TCRB CDR3 regions. For pre-culture CD4+ samples, sequencing was done at deep resolution with a target of 200,000 to 250,000 T cell genomes. Sequencing of the amplicons on an Illumina HiSeq System generated 87 bp reads spanning the CDR3. As for how the authors treated the data: Reads were corrected for PCR and sequencing errors, and CDR3 regions were defined by alignment to IMGT reference sequences. Synthetic template pools were used to estimate the numbers of templates and unique rearrangements. Clonality was computed as 1 minus Pielou's evenness. The Daley-Smith estimator was used to estimate richness. Morisita's index served as the measure of repertoire overlap. Clones present in cultured samples but not detected in the pre-culture repertoire of the same donor were defined as low-abundance clones. TCRdb holds this immuneACCESS table with in-frame rearrangements only. Some clones are missing; in checked studies, unresolved V genes explain under half, and the rest has no known cause. That table supplies the V and J calls and clone size; D and trimming were determined from the DNA. The sample data list roughly 73,000 clones, and around four fifths of these were observed just once. 1.6% of the sample belongs to the ten largest clones.

What the authors observed across the whole study: Naive and memory CD4+ repertoires were not analysed separately. The study was limited by having just three donors, by relying on a non-physiological HeLa antigen-presenting system, and by using total CD4+ cells as responders. Sorted CD137+ cells showed similar clonality against both alloantigens (approximately 0.4), much higher than the clonality of pre-culture samples (roughly 0.04). An average cumulative frequency of roughly 35% against one allele and 50.6% against the other was found for clones undetected before culture.

Untouched CD4+ T cells were isolated from Ficoll-separated PBMC through negative selection with magnetic beads, and an average purity of 97.7% was reached. Using magnetic beads, untouched CD4+ T cells were isolated from Ficoll-separated PBMC at roughly 98% purity, with only negligible CD8+ contamination. Peripheral blood mononuclear cells came from the buffy coats of a few healthy blood donors. All three donors were CMV seronegative. Genomic DNA was extracted with the DNeasy Blood & Tissue Kit. Genomic DNA from sorted CD137+CD4+ cells and from pre-culture CD4+ baseline samples of each subject was subjected to TCRB sequencing.

The material sequenced was CD4+ T cells from PBMCs. In this chain, TRBV2 is recombined with TRBJ1-6, with an unclear D gene assignment. The clonotype was recovered from a man aged 55 to 69 in good health and CMV-seronegative. The CDR3 here reads CASSRPSSYNSPLHF. The sequence in DNA is TGTGCCAGCAGCCGCCCCAGCTCCTATAATTCACCCCTCCACTTT.